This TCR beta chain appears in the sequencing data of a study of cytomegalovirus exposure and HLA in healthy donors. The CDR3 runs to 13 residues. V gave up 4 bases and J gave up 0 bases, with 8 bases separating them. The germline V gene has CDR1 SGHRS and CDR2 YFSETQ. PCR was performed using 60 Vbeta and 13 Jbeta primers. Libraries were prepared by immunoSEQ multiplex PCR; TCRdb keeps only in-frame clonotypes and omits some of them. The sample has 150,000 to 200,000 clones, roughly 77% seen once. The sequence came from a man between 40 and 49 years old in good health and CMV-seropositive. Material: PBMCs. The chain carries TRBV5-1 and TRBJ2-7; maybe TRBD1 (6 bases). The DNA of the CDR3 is TGCGCCAGCAGCCGGGACAACTCCTACGAGCAGTACTTC. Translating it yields CASSRDNSYEQYF.